This section outlines one T cell receptor beta chain sequence together with its context. The clone's antigen remains unknown. Base qualities are not recorded, but no much larger clone differs from it by a single base. This sample is part of a study of cytomegalovirus exposure and HLA in healthy donors (TCRdb year 2017). In terms of the full investigation: In an earlier analysis of roughly 500 of the donors, 250 to 350 Gb of sequence data and 90 million to 120 million unique TCR beta sequences from 150 million to 200 million T cells were reported. HLA typing covered class I and class II loci at four-digit resolution. In a later analysis, previously published TCR beta repertoires from 550 to 700 donors were re-analyzed and high-resolution HLA genotyping was added so that TCR occurrence patterns could be studied. The study profiled the T cell repertoires of hundreds of subjects by immunosequencing and related them to cytomegalovirus serostatus. Roughly five DR-DQ haplotypes were handled as single units for association and clustering because linkage in the cohort was strong. Typing coverage varied by locus: roughly 629-640 donors for A, B, C, DRB1 and DQB1; more than 500 for DQA1; more than 600 for DPA1; roughly 470 for DPB1. An early release that covered 500 to 800 HLA-typed donors contained approximately 320 gigabases of sequencing data and around 80 million unique TCR sequences. Rather than drawing on any new phenotypic data, the later analysis identified candidate immune exposures from TCR beta sequences and the way those sequences occurred across donors. The aim of the study was to test whether cataloging public T cell receptors could identify signatures of past pathogen exposure. To decide whether each TCR beta V gene segment behaved as functional or pseudogenic, an earlier analysis of approximately 590 of the donors relied on high-throughput TCR beta sequencing. The study combined high-throughput TCR immunosequencing, statistical association of individual TCRs with disease status, and machine learning to predict cytomegalovirus infection status. A later genetic analysis used genome-wide SNP genotypes for about 65% of the 666 donors, treating that subset as a discovery cohort. A separate validation cohort of about 110 different subjects was used in addition to the 666-subject first cohort. Among the roughly 380 genotyped donors, more than 70% belonged to the genetic ancestry cluster associated with self-reported Caucasian donors. Every repertoire in the discovery cohort had been generated on one and the same sequencing platform. Across approximately 400 genotyped donors of the cohort, an average of approximately 200,000 unique TCR beta nucleotide sequences per donor were sequenced, and around 19% of those sequences were non-productive. Donor age, sex, ethnicity and CMV serostatus were compiled together with the repertoire data.

In total, approximately 610 healthy bone marrow donors made up the cohort. At the time of sampling, all cohort members were nominally healthy, though unrecorded immune exposures were likely present. The donor was CMV seronegative and belonged to the group of over 300 seronegative cohort members. A peripheral blood sample was provided by each donor, and peripheral blood mononuclear cells were used for TCR beta sequencing. The Qiagen DNeasy Blood Extraction Kit was used to extract genomic DNA from the blood cell samples. Paper-wide results and their limitations: For the cohort, immune exposure information was limited to CMV serostatus. In a later analysis, HLA-associated TCR beta chains showed more clonal expansion and lower generation probabilities than non-associated chains that were equally common. Only TCR beta chains were sequenced in this cohort, and the absence of alpha or paired-chain data limited detectable features. In a later genetic analysis, a missense DCLRE1C variant was associated with V-gene and J-gene trimming of TCR beta chains, and the association was replicated in an independent cohort. According to a later analysis, parvovirus B19, influenza, CMV and Epstein-Barr virus appeared linked to several top co-occurrence clusters. Assigning TCR associations to individual alleles was difficult when HLA alleles, especially DR and DQ, strongly co-occurred. Because counts were too low, about 18 rarely observed V segments, including chromosome 9 orphons, were excluded from the earlier analysis of around 590 of the donors. A total of about 150 TCR beta chains were listed by the study as associated with cytomegalovirus. According to a later genetic analysis, donors in an Asian-associated ancestry cluster had fewer N-insertions in productive TCRs than the approximately 650-donor mean. According to a later analysis, TCR association rates differed among HLA loci, with DRB1 alleles showing the most associated TCRs and HLA-C alleles showing the fewest. Broadly in line with IMGT annotations, most TCR beta V segments showed up in productive rearrangements about 87% or about 30% of the time in an earlier analysis of several hundred of the donors. In vitro tests confirmed that a few of the cytomegalovirus-associated TCR beta chains recognize cytomegalovirus antigens. Linkage disequilibrium might explain the correlated functional status among segregating V segments, but an unknown experimental factor could not be excluded. Across donors, most TCR sequences were observed very rarely, whereas some public TCRs were present in many individuals. Some IMGT-functional V segments, including TRBV6-2 and TRBV6-3, could not be told apart with the 87-base-pair reads, so those segments were excluded. A later analysis associated about 17,000 TCR beta sequences with specific HLA alleles at a false discovery rate of 0.05. According to a later analysis, most CMV-associated TCR beta chains appeared to be HLA-restricted, and the HLA associations seemed to be driven largely by CMV exposure. Because HLA typing was unavailable for some donors at each locus, only the typed subset was used in association tests. The presence/absence analyses assumed that sequencing depth was roughly uniform across donors, and that assumption may not be true. A further reported finding was that TCR beta sequences accurately predicted the HLA-A and HLA-B alleles for most subjects in the first cohort. The authors suggested that the approach could potentially be extended to other disease states and immunological phenotypes. A group of highly shared sequence variants was considered likely to be a technical artifact of the sequencing pipeline. The classifier was reported to diagnose cytomegalovirus status with high specificity and sensitivity in both the original cohort and the validation cohort.

Library preparation was by the immunoSEQ multiplex PCR assay. A mixture of 60 forward primers for TCR Vbeta segments and 13 reverse primers for TCR Jbeta segments was used in the multiplex PCR. Amplification of the CDR3 region of rearranged TCR beta genes was performed with a multiplex PCR assay on genomic DNA. On the Illumina HiSeq System, the amplified TCR beta libraries were sequenced as 87-base-pair reads. Under the source paper's analysis protocol: In a later analysis, 77 million or so unique TCR beta chains were counted across the roughly 670 repertoires, and approximately 9.9 million of these chains were shared by at least two donors. Raw reads were error-corrected and collapsed into unique sequences with a nearest-neighbor algorithm that merged closely related sequences to remove PCR and sequencing errors. Alignment of CDR3 sequences to IMGT reference sequences was used to assign V, D and J gene segments. Each retained sequence needed at least a six-nucleotide match to both a V gene segment and a J gene segment. A rearrangement was called productive if the CDR3 had no stop codons and remained in frame with V and J, and every other rearrangement was called non-productive. Following IMGT convention, CDR3 was defined as the stretch from the second conserved V-encoded cysteine to the conserved J-encoded phenylalanine. The earlier analysis of about 570 of the donors excluded any sequence lacking an unambiguous match to a single V gene segment. An earlier analysis of just under 600 of the donors called V segments functional above 56.7% productive rearrangements and segregating when the between-donor standard deviation exceeded 5%. A statistical classification framework was built to diagnose cytomegalovirus status from the catalog of TCR beta chain sequences. In a later analysis, V and J genes were assigned by comparing TCR nucleotide sequences against IMGT/GENE-DB human TR gene sequences. The TCRdist pipeline was used in a later analysis to assign CDR3 sequences and most-parsimonious VDJ recombination scenarios. In a later analysis, each TCR beta chain was defined by its CDR3 amino acid sequence together with its V-gene family, and reads lacking a unique V-gene family were excluded. To address suspected cross-contamination and a sequencing artifact, a later analysis removed a few hundred highly shared, low-generation-probability nucleotide sequences. For each public chain, a later analysis derived a clonal expansion index from normalized ranks of inferred template counts within each repertoire. Generation probabilities in a later analysis came from a VDJ recombination model fitted to out-of-frame rearrangements, and those results were checked against IGoR. In a later analysis, hypergeometric tests were used to score TCR-TCR, TCR-HLA and TCR-CMV co-occurrence, with a repertoire-size bias correction applied to TCR pairs. False discovery rates were estimated in a later analysis by permuting HLA or CMV assignments 20 times. In a later analysis, co-occurring TCRs were grouped using DBSCAN, with TCRdist sequence similarity added in when clustering inside HLA-allele-positive subsets. For co-occurrence clustering, repertoires with fewer than 30,000 or more than 120,000 public chains were excluded, along with four to six repertoires with anomalous nucleotide sharing. Imported from immuneACCESS, the table was reduced by TCRdb to in-frame sequences with V and J called. These copies leave out some clones; in studies compared against another copy, an unresolved V gene accounts for under half, and the cause of the remainder is not known. V, J and clone size reflect that table, while D and trimming were determined from the DNA. Present in this sample are 150,000 or so clones, 80% of which were seen just once. The ten largest clones capture about 2.2% of the sample.

CDR1 and CDR2 are read off the germline V gene (reference sequence) as LNHDA and SQIVND. CDR3 length: 16 amino acids, cysteine to phenylalanine. The sequence is cut down to CDR3 DNA, 48 bases in frame from base 1. Unmatched junction bases come to 11, with V trimmed by 6 bases and J by 2 bases. The sequencing sample was made of PBMCs. Recombination connected TRBV19 to TRBJ2-7, with 9 bases in between that match TRBD1. This sequence was found in a man aged 50 to 59 in good health and CMV-seronegative. This receptor has the CDR3 CASSRIGQGSPYEQYF. The DNA sequence is given as TGTGCCAGTAGCCGAATCGGACAGGGGAGTCCCTACGAGCAGTACTTC.